This TCR beta chain appears in the sequencing data of a study of blood T cell repertoires in COVID-19. The table lists this clone with a count of one. The table came from immunoSEQ multiplex PCR; TCRdb's copy has only in-frame clones and leaves some out. The sample gives some 200,000 clones, 84% of which show up once; approximately 13% is in the top ten. Trimming cost V 2 bases and J 2 bases, with 10 bases left between them. Germline V CDR1 and CDR2: MNHNS, SASEGT. This CDR3 is 16 amino acids long. The TCR was taken from a human donor in a cohort sampled during active COVID-19. What was sequenced was peripheral blood. The chain is built from TRBV6-1 and TRBJ2-6; D call uncertain. As DNA, the CDR3 is TGTGCCAGCAGTGAACATTGGGCCCCTGGGGCCAACGTCCTGACTTTC. It is translated as CASSEHWAPGANVLTF.